These T cell receptor beta chains were read from a single sample in a study of control samples from healthy donors and cancer patients. Using immunoSEQ multiplex PCR, the repertoire was profiled, and TCRdb retains in-frame clones only, with some absent. The sample lists about 410,000 clones, 90% occurring once. Sequencing was carried out using PBMCs. These receptors were obtained from a man aged 35-49 years with head and neck cancer. The CDR3 runs from the conserved cysteine through the conserved F or W. The D gene is left open where the match is weak. Only part of the rows carry a size: once, few, many, or a class if the clone is expanded.

D: TRBD1
length: 12
J: TRBJ2-7
V: TRBV29-1
size: NA
DNA: TGCAGCGTTGAGACAGGGGTCAACGAGCAGTACTTC
CDR3: CSVETGVNEQYF

D: NA
length: 14
J: TRBJ1-1
V: TRBV4-2
size: NA
DNA: TGTGCCAGCAGCCAAGATAGGGTAGGTACTGAAGCTTTCTTT
CDR3: CASSQDRVGTEAFF

D: TRBD2
length: 19
J: TRBJ2-3
V: TRBV9
size: NA
DNA: TGTGCCAGCAGCGCCCTGACCGGACTAGCGGGACACTTCACAGATACGCAGTATTTT
CDR3: CASSALTGLAGHFTDTQYF

D: NA
length: 13
J: TRBJ2-5
V: TRBV7-2
size: NA
DNA: TGTGCCAGCAGCGTCGTAGAGGGAGAGACCCAGTACTTC
CDR3: CASSVVEGETQYF

D: NA
length: 14
J: TRBJ1-6
V: TRBV30
size: NA
DNA: TGTGCCTGGAGTAGGGGCGTCCGGGATTCACCCCTCCACTTT
CDR3: CAWSRGVRDSPLHF

D: NA
length: 15
J: TRBJ2-3
V: TRBV7-2
size: NA
DNA: TGTGCCAGCAGCTTAAAGGGGATGCGCACAGATACGCAGTATTTT
CDR3: CASSLKGMRTDTQYF

D: NA
length: 12
J: TRBJ2-2
V: TRBV6-5
size: NA
DNA: TGTGCCAGCAGTTACGACACCGGGGAGCTGTTTTTT
CDR3: CASSYDTGELFF

D: NA
length: 13
J: TRBJ2-7
V: TRBV30
size: many
DNA: TGTGCCTGGAGTCGCAGTAGGGGGTACGAGCAGTACTTC
CDR3: CAWSRSRGYEQYF

D: NA
length: 14
J: TRBJ1-2
V: TRBV4-2
size: NA
DNA: TGTGCCAGCAGCCGGAGGGACGCACTATATGGCTACACCTTC
CDR3: CASSRRDALYGYTF

D: TRBD2
length: 17
J: TRBJ2-3
V: TRBV24-1
size: NA
DNA: TGTGCCACCGCTGGAGGAGCGGGGGGTATTATGACAGATACGCAGTATTTT
CDR3: CATAGGAGGIMTDTQYF

D: NA
length: 14
J: TRBJ1-1
V: TRBV7-9
size: NA
DNA: TGTGCCAGCAGCCTAGGACAGTTGAACACTGAAGCTTTCTTT
CDR3: CASSLGQLNTEAFF

D: TRBD1
length: 13
J: TRBJ2-7
V: TRBV28
size: NA
DNA: TGTGCCAGCAGTCGGACAGGGGCCTACGAGCAGTACTTC
CDR3: CASSRTGAYEQYF

D: TRBD2
length: 16
J: TRBJ2-2
V: TRBV24-1
size: NA
DNA: TGTGCCACCAGTGATTCTAGCGGGGGGAGCACCGGGGAGCTGTTTTTT
CDR3: CATSDSSGGSTGELFF

D: NA
length: 15
J: TRBJ1-5
V: TRBV27
size: NA
DNA: TGTGCCAGCAGTTTAGGACGGGGGGTCAATCAGCCCCAGCATTTT
CDR3: CASSLGRGVNQPQHF

D: NA
length: 14
J: TRBJ1-5
V: TRBV28
size: NA
DNA: TGTGCCAGCAGGCCTCCAGGGGACAATCAGCCCCAGCATTTT
CDR3: CASRPPGDNQPQHF

D: NA
length: 13
J: TRBJ1-2
V: TRBV4-3
size: NA
DNA: TGCGCCAGCAGCCCGCGGGGCCGCGGTGGCTACACCTTC
CDR3: CASSPRGRGGYTF